This T cell receptor (beta chain) was observed in a study of shared clonotypes between healthy human individuals. In the study overall: The donor group consisted of two women and a few men, aged 18 to 49. Study results and caveats: Some naive CD4 clonotypes, around 5%, turned up in common across a few donors. Owing to a small donor count, the genetic and exposure-history diversity represented was limited. When compared with the clonotypes that were shared by all four sorted-subset donors, the non-shared clonotypes turned out to have lower generation probabilities.

The assay was immunoSEQ multiplex PCR, and TCRdb's table has in-frame clones only and misses some. In the table there are millions of clones, 85% to 95% of which are singletons. As for this clone: Its cognate antigen is unknown.

V lost 2 bases and J lost 6, with 8 bases in between. This CDR3 has 13 amino acids. Germline-derived CDR1 and CDR2 are MNHNY and SVGAGI (reference sequence). This chain joins TRBV6-6 and TRBJ1-5, with D possibly TRBD1 on 6 matching bases. This receptor was taken from a man between 18 and 29 years old in good health. Material: naive CD4+ T cells sorted from blood. Subset defined: CD45RA+ positively selected. CDR3 sequence (DNA): TGTGCCAGCAGTTACAGCAGGGGTCAGCCCCAGCATTTT. Translation gives CASSYSRGQPQHF.